This is a list of T cell receptor beta chains from one sample in a study of OX40 agonist ivuxolimab in advanced cancers. Assay used: immunoSEQ multiplex PCR; TCRdb lists only in-frame clones, some missing. The data contain tens of thousands of clones, around four fifths of them seen just once; the ten biggest clones take up 0.95% to 1.5%. Specimen: CD4+ or CD8+ T cells sorted from blood, collected in a trial of the OX40 agonist ivuxolimab. The receptor set was obtained from an adult with an advanced solid tumor such as melanoma, head and neck, liver or kidney cancer. The CDR3 runs from the conserved cysteine through the conserved F or W. Each record gives: V gene, clone size, J gene, D gene, CDR3 DNA, CDR3 protein. A D gene is named only where the DNA matches it firmly. Not all rows give a size; the values are once, few, many and, for expanded clones, a class.

>TRBV28|-|TRBJ2-7|TRBD1
TGTGCCAGCAGTCCCCCCGGGCAGGGGGCCTACGAGCAGTACTTC
CASSPPGQGAYEQYF
>TRBV29-1|-|TRBJ2-1|TRBD1
TGCAGCGTCGTGACAGGGGATACTTACAATGAGCAGTTCTTC
CSVVTGDTYNEQFF
>TRBV14|-|TRBJ2-1|-
TGTGCCAGCAGCCCCACCTACAATGAGCAGTTCTTC
CASSPTYNEQFF
>TRBV7-9|-|TRBJ1-4|-
TGTGCCAGCAGCTACGGACAGTTCGCAACTAATGAAAAACTGTTTTTT
CASSYGQFATNEKLFF
>TRBV13|few|TRBJ2-3|TRBD2
TGTGCCAGCAGCTCTCCGGGACTAGCGGTTTTCACAGATACGCAGTATTTT
CASSSPGLAVFTDTQYF
>TRBV27|-|TRBJ2-1|TRBD2
TGTGCCAGCAGTTCCCTCTCCGGGGGGAGTGCCTACAATGAGCAGTTCTTC
CASSSLSGGSAYNEQFF
>TRBV10-3|-|TRBJ2-7|-
TGTGCCATCAGTGAGTATGACCCACCAAACTACGAGCAGTACTTC
CAISEYDPPNYEQYF
>TRBV7-2|-|TRBJ1-5|-
TGTGCCAGCACCCAGCTAGGGGTGAGTGAGCAGCCCCAGCATTTT
CASTQLGVSEQPQHF
>TRBV28|once|TRBJ2-2|TRBD2
TGTGCCAGCAGTTTATATGCTAGCGGGAGGGCCGGGGAGCTGTTTTTT
CASSLYASGRAGELFF
>TRBV6-6|-|TRBJ1-5|TRBD1
TGTGCCAGCAAGGGACAGGGCAATCAGCCCCAGCATTTT
CASKGQGNQPQHF
>TRBV4-1|-|TRBJ2-5|TRBD2
TGCGCCAGCAGCCAAGTAATGGCGGGAGGGAGTGAGACCCAGTACTTC
CASSQVMAGGSETQYF
>TRBV11-2|-|TRBJ2-1|TRBD1
TGTGCCAGCAGCTTAGAGGAGACAGGGGTGCAGTTCTTC
CASSLEETGVQFF
>TRBV29-1|-|TRBJ2-7|TRBD1
TGCAGCGTTGAACTTCTTCCGGGACAGGCCTCCTACGAGCAGTACTTC
CSVELLPGQASYEQYF
>TRBV7-3|-|TRBJ1-1|-
TGTGCCAGCAGCCCCCGGGGGCCACTGAACACTGAAGCTTTCTTT
CASSPRGPLNTEAFF
>TRBV28|-|TRBJ1-1|-
TGTGCCAGCAGTTTAAATCAGGGCCTGCTACGGATGAACACTGAAGCTTTCTTT
CASSLNQGLLRMNTEAFF
>TRBV5-8|-|TRBJ1-5|TRBD1
TGTGCCAGCAGCCTCCACCTGGACAGGGACCAGCCCCAGCATTTT
CASSLHLDRDQPQHF
>TRBV10-2|-|TRBJ2-7|-
TGCGCCAGCAGTGAGTCAATCGGGTTAGCGAGTTACGAGCAGTACTTC
CASSESIGLASYEQYF
>TRBV7-2|-|TRBJ1-5|-
TGTGCCAGCAGCTCCGTCCCAAATCAGCCCCAGCATTTT
CASSSVPNQPQHF
>TRBV7-2|once|TRBJ1-1|-
TGTGCCAGCAGCGACACAGGGATAAACACTGAAGCTTTCTTT
CASSDTGINTEAFF
>TRBV2|-|TRBJ1-1|-
TGTGCCAGCAGTGAACAGGAGGCCCGCAGCACTGAAGCTTTCTTT
CASSEQEARSTEAFF
>TRBV30|-|TRBJ1-1|-
TGTGCCTGGAGTGCCCGAGGACAGTCGAACACTGAAGCTTTCTTT
CAWSARGQSNTEAFF
>TRBV7-3|-|TRBJ2-2|-
TGTGCCAGCAGCTACTCAGGGACCGGCGGGGAGCTGTTTTTT
CASSYSGTGGELFF
>TRBV5-6|-|TRBJ1-2|-
TGTGCCAGCAGCCCGGGGGGTTTGGGCTATGGCTACACCTTC
CASSPGGLGYGYTF
>TRBV13|few|TRBJ2-1|TRBD1
TGTGCCAGCAGCTCCCGGGACAGGGGATGGTTTGAGCAGTTCTTC
CASSSRDRGWFEQFF
>TRBV30|-|TRBJ1-1|-
TGTGCCTGGAGTGCCGAGGAGACTGAAGCTTTCTTT
CAWSAEETEAFF
>TRBV6-1|-|TRBJ2-2|TRBD1
TGTGCCAGCAGTGCCTCCGGGACAGAGAACACCGGGGAGCTGTTTTTT
CASSASGTENTGELFF
>TRBV27|-|TRBJ1-1|-
TGTGCCAGCAGTTTTAACACGGCCCTTTGGGTCACTGAAGCTTTCTTT
CASSFNTALWVTEAFF
>TRBV5-6|-|TRBJ1-5|-
TGTGCCAGCAGCTACGGGGACTCCCGCAATCAGCCCCAGCATTTT
CASSYGDSRNQPQHF
>TRBV28|-|TRBJ1-5|-
TGTGCCAGCAGGAGGGTGGGACCCCAGCATTTT
CASRRVGPQHF
>TRBV11-2|-|TRBJ2-7|-
TGTGCCAGCAGCTTATCCCCCAGCAGAGCGTTTAGCTCCTACGAGCAGTACTTC
CASSLSPSRAFSSYEQYF
>TRBV6-1|-|TRBJ2-7|TRBD2
TGTGCCAGCAGCCCAGCGGGAGGACTCTCCTACGAGCAGTACTTC
CASSPAGGLSYEQYF
>TRBV2|-|TRBJ2-1|TRBD2
TGTGCCAGCAGTGAAGCAGAACTAGCGGTAATACCTTGGTTCTTC
CASSEAELAVIPWFF
>TRBV2|-|TRBJ1-5|-
TGTGCCAGCAGTCCCGGGACGCTTAGCAATCAGCCCCAGCATTTT
CASSPGTLSNQPQHF
>TRBV20-1|-|TRBJ2-7|-
TGCAGTGCATACAGAGTCTACGAGCAGTACTTC
CSAYRVYEQYF
>TRBV7-8|-|TRBJ2-1|TRBD2
TGTGCCAGCAGCATAGGACTAGCGGTCTACAATGAGCAGTTCTTC
CASSIGLAVYNEQFF
>TRBV4-3|-|TRBJ2-1|TRBD1
TGCGCCAGCAGCCACCCGCGGGACAGGGATCAACATGAGCAGTTCTTC
CASSHPRDRDQHEQFF
>TRBV5-6|-|TRBJ1-5|TRBD1
TGTGCCAGCAGCTCGGACAGGGGATGGGGTCAGCCCCAGCATTTT
CASSSDRGWGQPQHF
>TRBV6-5|once|TRBJ1-5|-
TGTGCCAGCAGTGACACAGGGAACCAGCCCCAGCATTTT
CASSDTGNQPQHF
>TRBV28|-|TRBJ2-7|TRBD2
TGTGCCAGCCGTTCTAGCGGGGGTCTATTGGAGCAGTACTTC
CASRSSGGLLEQYF
>TRBV5-5|-|TRBJ2-2|-
TGTGCCAGCAGCCTGCAGGGGACACGGAACACCGGGGAGCTGTTTTTT
CASSLQGTRNTGELFF
>TRBV7-2|-|TRBJ1-5|TRBD1
TGTGCCAGCAGCACGGACAGGGCCGCAAGGCCCCAGCATTTT
CASSTDRAARPQHF
>TRBV28|-|TRBJ2-3|-
TGTGCCAGCAGTTCCTCCCCTAATACGCAGTATTTT
CASSSSPNTQYF